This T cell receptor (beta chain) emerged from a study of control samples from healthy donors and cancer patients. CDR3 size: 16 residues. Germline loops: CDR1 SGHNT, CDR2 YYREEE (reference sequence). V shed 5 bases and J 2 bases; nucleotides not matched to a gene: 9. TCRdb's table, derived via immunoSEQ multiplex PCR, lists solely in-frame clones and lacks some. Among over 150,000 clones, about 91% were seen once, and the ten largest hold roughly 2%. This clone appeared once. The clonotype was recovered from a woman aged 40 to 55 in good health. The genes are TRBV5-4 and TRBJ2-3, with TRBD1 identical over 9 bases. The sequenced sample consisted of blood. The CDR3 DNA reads TGTGCCAGCAGGGTTACAGGGGGCACTTACACAGATACGCAGTATTTT. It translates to CASRVTGGTYTDTQYF.